Listed below are T cell receptor beta chains from one sample, sequenced in a study of T cells in Graves' hyperthyroidism and ophthalmopathy. In TCRdb, the multiplex PCR reads were re-called with MiXCR into one record per CDR3 protein. The table has around 490,000 distinct CDR3 sequences, 20% seen once; the top ten hold 40% to 50%. The sequenced sample was blood. The receptors derive from a man in his forties or fifties with Graves' ophthalmopathy. CDR3s include the opening cysteine and the closing phenylalanine or tryptophan. Each record gives: V gene, clone size, J gene, D gene, CDR3 DNA, CDR3 protein. The D gene is left open where the match is weak. Expanded clones are given a class, and other clones once, few, many or no size at all.

V gene: TRBV11-3
clone size: many
J gene: TRBJ1-1
D gene: NA
CDR3 DNA: TGTGCCAGCAGCTTAGAATGGGACACTGAAGCTTTCTTT
CDR3 protein: CASSLEWDTEAFF

V gene: TRBV5-1
clone size: NA
J gene: TRBJ2-7
D gene: NA
CDR3 DNA: TGCGCCAGCAGCTTGGCCGTAGGGGCAGCCATGGAGCAGTACTTC
CDR3 protein: CASSLAVGAAMEQYF

V gene: TRBV6-2/TRBV6-3
clone size: many
J gene: TRBJ2-7
D gene: TRBD2
CDR3 DNA: TGTGCCAGCAGCCAAAAAGGGCGCACAGGCGGGAGACGCGAGCAGTACTTC
CDR3 protein: CASSQKGRTGGRREQYF

V gene: TRBV27
clone size: NA
J gene: TRBJ2-2
D gene: NA
CDR3 DNA: TGTGCCAGCAGTCCCCCGGCCGGGGAGCTGTTTTTT
CDR3 protein: CASSPPAGELFF

V gene: TRBV10-3
clone size: few
J gene: TRBJ2-2
D gene: TRBD1
CDR3 DNA: TGTGCCATCAGTGCCCCGGACAGGGAAACCGGGGAGCTGTTTTTT
CDR3 protein: CAISAPDRETGELFF

V gene: TRBV11-2
clone size: once
J gene: TRBJ1-6
D gene: TRBD1
CDR3 DNA: TGTGCCAGCAGCTTAGACGCAGGGGGCGTAAATTTACCCCTCCACTTT
CDR3 protein: CASSLDAGGVNLPLHF

V gene: TRBV20-1
clone size: many
J gene: TRBJ1-2
D gene: NA
CDR3 DNA: TGCAGTGCTAGAGATCAGTGGCAGGGCTATGGCTACACCTTC
CDR3 protein: CSARDQWQGYGYTF

V gene: TRBV30
clone size: few
J gene: TRBJ1-1
D gene: TRBD1
CDR3 DNA: TGTGCCTGGAGTCTGTACTGGGACAGGGGGCCCATGAACACTGAAGCTTTCTTT
CDR3 protein: CAWSLYWDRGPMNTEAFF

V gene: TRBV7-2
clone size: many
J gene: TRBJ2-3
D gene: NA
CDR3 DNA: TGTGCCAGCAGCTGGGGCCCCACAGATACGCAGTATTTT
CDR3 protein: CASSWGPTDTQYF

V gene: TRBV28
clone size: NA
J gene: TRBJ2-5
D gene: TRBD2
CDR3 DNA: TGTGCCAGCAGTCTGGGGGGACTAGCCGTGAAGGAGACCCAGTACTTC
CDR3 protein: CASSLGGLAVKETQYF

V gene: TRBV12-5
clone size: many
J gene: TRBJ1-2
D gene: NA
CDR3 DNA: TGTGCTAGTGGACGAGTTGGGGCCTATGGCTACACCTTC
CDR3 protein: CASGRVGAYGYTF

V gene: TRBV5-4
clone size: NA
J gene: TRBJ2-2
D gene: TRBD1
CDR3 DNA: TGTGCCAGCAGCCGGACAGGTAGTGCCGGGGAGCTGTTTTTT
CDR3 protein: CASSRTGSAGELFF

V gene: TRBV6-1
clone size: few
J gene: TRBJ2-2
D gene: TRBD2
CDR3 DNA: TGTGCCAGCAGTGAGGCTCTTCGGCGGGGGGTTGGCGGGGAGCTGTTTTTT
CDR3 protein: CASSEALRRGVGGELFF

V gene: TRBV18
clone size: NA
J gene: TRBJ2-3
D gene: TRBD2
CDR3 DNA: TGTGCCAGCTCACCACCGGTCGCTAGCGGGAGTTTAAGGGATACGCAGTATTTT
CDR3 protein: CASSPPVASGSLRDTQYF

V gene: TRBV27
clone size: NA
J gene: TRBJ2-1
D gene: TRBD2
CDR3 DNA: TGTGCCAGCAGTCCCCGAGGACTAGCCTATGAGCAGTTCTTC
CDR3 protein: CASSPRGLAYEQFF

V gene: TRBV20-1
clone size: NA
J gene: TRBJ2-4
D gene: NA
CDR3 DNA: TGCAGTGCAGCGGCACGCCAAAACATTCAGTACTTC
CDR3 protein: CSAAARQNIQYF

V gene: TRBV7-2
clone size: many
J gene: TRBJ2-3
D gene: NA
CDR3 DNA: TGTGCCAGCAGCTTAGATCCGGGCACAGATACGCAGTATTTT
CDR3 protein: CASSLDPGTDTQYF

V gene: TRBV20-1
clone size: few
J gene: TRBJ1-1
D gene: TRBD1
CDR3 DNA: TGCAGTGCTAGAGCGGGACAGGCGACATCTTTCTTT
CDR3 protein: CSARAGQATSFF

V gene: TRBV28
clone size: few
J gene: TRBJ2-2
D gene: NA
CDR3 DNA: TGTGCCAGCAGTTTACTGGGGGTTAGGGATGGTACCGGGGAGCTGTTTTTT
CDR3 protein: CASSLLGVRDGTGELFF

V gene: TRBV5-1
clone size: few
J gene: TRBJ2-7
D gene: NA
CDR3 DNA: TGCGCCAGCAGCTTGGCCGACAGGACCCCCGGGTCCTACGAGCAGTACTTC
CDR3 protein: CASSLADRTPGSYEQYF

V gene: TRBV6-1
clone size: few
J gene: TRBJ2-3
D gene: NA
CDR3 DNA: TGTGCCAGCAGGTCATGGGGGCAAGATACGCAGTATTTT
CDR3 protein: CASRSWGQDTQYF

V gene: TRBV6-2/TRBV6-3
clone size: few
J gene: TRBJ2-1
D gene: TRBD2
CDR3 DNA: TGTGCCAGCAGTTACAGCGGACTAGCGGGAAGCTTGGGTGAGCAGTTCTTC
CDR3 protein: CASSYSGLAGSLGEQFF

V gene: TRBV29-1
clone size: few
J gene: TRBJ2-3
D gene: NA
CDR3 DNA: TGCAGCGCCACCAGAGCGGCCAGCACAGATACGCAGTATTTT
CDR3 protein: CSATRAASTDTQYF

V gene: TRBV19
clone size: NA
J gene: TRBJ1-2
D gene: NA
CDR3 DNA: TGTGCCAGTAGTATGATGGAGGGACGGAATTATGGCTACACCTTC
CDR3 protein: CASSMMEGRNYGYTF

V gene: TRBV18
clone size: few
J gene: TRBJ1-3
D gene: NA
CDR3 DNA: TGTGCCAGCTCACCCAAGGTCTCTGGAAACACCATATATTTT
CDR3 protein: CASSPKVSGNTIYF

V gene: TRBV11-2
clone size: NA
J gene: TRBJ1-5
D gene: TRBD1
CDR3 DNA: TGTGCCAGCAGCTTAAAAGGGGGCCTCGTCAATCAGCCCCAGCATTTT
CDR3 protein: CASSLKGGLVNQPQHF

V gene: TRBV6-2/TRBV6-3
clone size: few
J gene: TRBJ2-3
D gene: NA
CDR3 DNA: TGTGCCAGCAACATTCTGATCACAGATACGCAGTATTTT
CDR3 protein: CASNILITDTQYF

V gene: TRBV12-5
clone size: few
J gene: TRBJ2-3
D gene: NA
CDR3 DNA: TGTGCTAGTGGTTCTCACGACTCCGAAAGCACAGATACGCAGTATTTT
CDR3 protein: CASGSHDSESTDTQYF

V gene: TRBV2
clone size: NA
J gene: TRBJ2-7
D gene: NA
CDR3 DNA: TGTGCCAGCAAAGGGGACGAGCAGTACTTC
CDR3 protein: CASKGDEQYF

V gene: TRBV7-9
clone size: NA
J gene: TRBJ2-7
D gene: NA
CDR3 DNA: TGTGCCAGCAGCCCCTTAACCTACGAGCAGTACTTC
CDR3 protein: CASSPLTYEQYF

V gene: TRBV14
clone size: few
J gene: TRBJ1-1
D gene: NA
CDR3 DNA: TGTGCCAGCAGCCAAAAGCTCGGGGGGCTTGAAGCTTTCTTT
CDR3 protein: CASSQKLGGLEAFF

V gene: TRBV5-1
clone size: many
J gene: TRBJ2-3
D gene: NA
CDR3 DNA: TGCGCCAGCAGCTTGGCCAGCGGTGCTAGCACAGATACGCAGTATTTT
CDR3 protein: CASSLASGASTDTQYF

V gene: TRBV29-1
clone size: many
J gene: TRBJ2-3
D gene: TRBD2
CDR3 DNA: TGCAGCGGACTAGCGGGAGGGCCGGGAGATACGCAGTATTTT
CDR3 protein: CSGLAGGPGDTQYF

V gene: TRBV11-2
clone size: many
J gene: TRBJ1-1
D gene: NA
CDR3 DNA: TGTGCCAGCAGCTTAGACAGACTGAACACTGAAACTTTCTTT
CDR3 protein: CASSLDRLNTETFF

V gene: TRBV27
clone size: many
J gene: TRBJ2-5
D gene: NA
CDR3 DNA: TGTGCCAGCAGTTTATCGCCGGGACTGCAAGAGACCCAGTACTTC
CDR3 protein: CASSLSPGLQETQYF

V gene: TRBV2
clone size: many
J gene: TRBJ2-3
D gene: TRBD1
CDR3 DNA: TGTGCCAGCAATTCAGGGGGTTCGGGAGATACGCAGTATTTT
CDR3 protein: CASNSGGSGDTQYF

V gene: TRBV12-3/TRBV12-4
clone size: many
J gene: TRBJ1-2
D gene: NA
CDR3 DNA: TGTGCCAGCAGTTTAGGTGCCGGCTACGGCGGCTACACCTTC
CDR3 protein: CASSLGAGYGGYTF

V gene: TRBV18
clone size: NA
J gene: TRBJ1-1
D gene: NA
CDR3 DNA: TGTGCCAGCTCCCCCAGCCCTCACACTGAAGCTTTCTTT
CDR3 protein: CASSPSPHTEAFF

V gene: TRBV9
clone size: NA
J gene: TRBJ2-7
D gene: NA
CDR3 DNA: TGTGCCAGCAGCGCTTCCGGGCCGGGGGACGAGCAGTACTTC
CDR3 protein: CASSASGPGDEQYF

V gene: TRBV12-3/TRBV12-4
clone size: many
J gene: TRBJ1-1
D gene: NA
CDR3 DNA: TGTGCCAGCAGTCAGACGGGATTTGAAGCTTTCTTT
CDR3 protein: CASSQTGFEAFF

V gene: TRBV13
clone size: NA
J gene: TRBJ2-3
D gene: TRBD2
CDR3 DNA: TGTGCCAGCAGCTTGGAACCTAGCGGGGGGGCAGATACGCAGTATTTT
CDR3 protein: CASSLEPSGGADTQYF

V gene: TRBV18
clone size: NA
J gene: TRBJ2-7
D gene: NA
CDR3 DNA: TGTGCCAGCACACCATTATCCAGGGCCGACGAGCAGTACTTC
CDR3 protein: CASTPLSRADEQYF

V gene: TRBV6-1
clone size: few
J gene: TRBJ2-1
D gene: NA
CDR3 DNA: TGTGCCAGCACACCCTACGACGGGTTAGGCAGCTCCTACAATGAGCAGTTCTTC
CDR3 protein: CASTPYDGLGSSYNEQFF

V gene: TRBV18
clone size: many
J gene: TRBJ2-2
D gene: NA
CDR3 DNA: TGTGCCAGCTCACCGATTGGAGCCGGGGAGCTGTTTTTT
CDR3 protein: CASSPIGAGELFF

V gene: TRBV5-1
clone size: NA
J gene: TRBJ2-1
D gene: TRBD2
CDR3 DNA: TGCGCCAGCAGCTTCGGACTAGCGGGGGGGCGTAATGAGCAGTTCTTC
CDR3 protein: CASSFGLAGGRNEQFF

V gene: TRBV12-3/TRBV12-4
clone size: many
J gene: TRBJ2-3
D gene: TRBD2
CDR3 DNA: TGTGCCAGCAGTTTAGCGGGAGGGTCAGATACGCAGTATTTT
CDR3 protein: CASSLAGGSDTQYF

V gene: TRBV28
clone size: NA
J gene: TRBJ1-5
D gene: TRBD1
CDR3 DNA: TGTGCCAGCAGTTTACAGGGGGCGCGCAATCAGCCCCAGCATTTT
CDR3 protein: CASSLQGARNQPQHF